The TCR beta chain described here comes from a study of T-cell memory formation after mild COVID-19 (dated by TCRdb to about 2021). About the investigation overall: TCR sequence clusters from the two donors were found to be largely donor specific. Longitudinal TCRalpha and TCRbeta repertoire sequencing tracked T-cell clones expanding and contracting after mild COVID-19 in a couple of donors. The cohort was made up of two young adult volunteers, one female and one male, who were previously healthy. Results and caveats for the whole study, not just this receptor: Only a couple of mild cases were covered by the study, and larger cohorts that include severe cases with pre-infection samples were considered necessary. The detection of some responding clones in pre-infection memory suggests that pre-existing cross-reactive memory T cells joined the SARS-CoV-2 response. Contracting CD4+ clones turned up mainly in the CM and EM memory subsets, whereas EMRA was where CD8+ clones were enriched. Clones contracting from day 15 to 85 had balanced CD4/CD8 phenotypes, while a second wave expanding from day 15 to 37 was biased towards CD4+. The second-wave clones that peaked on day 37 were not confirmed to be SARS-CoV-2 specific.

PBMCs were isolated by Ficoll-Paque density gradient centrifugation. For sequencing, an Illumina NovaSeq 6000 was employed. TCRalpha and TCRbeta cDNA libraries were constructed by 5'RACE with constant-segment primers, with sample barcodes and unique molecular identifiers being introduced. RNA was extracted from every sample with Trizol reagent. Libraries were amplified in two PCR steps, with a second sample barcode and Illumina TruSeq adapters added in the second step. Libraries were sequenced on an Illumina NovaSeq with 2 x 150 bp paired-end reads. The source study handled its data this way. Demultiplexing of reads and collapsing into UMI-guided consensus sequences were performed with migec v1.2.7. Using mixcr v2.1.11, UMI consensuses were aligned to TRA and TRB V and J templates and then assembled into clonotypes. A clonotype was counted as expanded or contracted only if both edgeR and NoisET called the change significant, with noise models trained on biological replicates. For edgeR calls, the cutoffs were a false discovery rate-adjusted p below 0.01 and a log2 fold-change threshold of 1. As an exploratory analysis of dynamics, max-normalized trajectories of the 1000 most abundant clonotypes were examined with PCA combined with hierarchical clustering. Separately sequenced CD4+ and CD8+ repertoires were used to assign the CD4 or CD8 phenotype of responding clones. The raw public data were reprocessed by TCRdb itself: fastp quality trimming at Q25, MiXCR clonotype calling, in-frame beta chains only. Each CDR3 protein gets just one entry, which takes the most common genes and DNA from the rows behind it. The V and J calls reflect TCRdb's pipeline rather than the authors' work. Within this sample are 350,000 to 500,000 distinct CDR3 sequences, with 18% of them counted one time only. The ten largest clones add up to about 22% of the sample.

For this clonotype: This receptor's antigen is unknown. Base-call qualities are not available, and no considerably larger clone is one nucleotide away.

The CDR3 runs 16 residues from the cysteine to the phenylalanine. Left in the record is the CDR3 DNA by itself, 48 bases read in frame from the first base. Sequences LNHDA (CDR1) and SQIVND (CDR2) are obtained from the germline V gene (reference sequence). V was cut back by 6 bases and J by 1 base, leaving a gap of 18 bases between them. The rearranged segments are TRBV19 and TRBJ1-1, with an unclear D gene assignment. The sequence came from a man younger than 35 who had mild COVID-19 (a few samples of this study predate the infection). The sample titles of this study are shuffled in the database, so cell type and time point are left out; the donor was told from shared clones. Source material: PBMCs or a T cell subset sorted from them (not recorded which). The nucleotides read TGTGCCAGTAGCCTATTCTCAGGCAGGACGAACACTGAAGCTTTCTTT. This translates into CASSLFSGRTNTEAFF.